Listed below are T cell receptor beta chains from one sample, sequenced in a study of blood T cell repertoires in COVID-19. TCRdb's copy holds only in-frame clones and misses some; the assay was immunoSEQ multiplex PCR. The table includes approximately 68,000 clones, nearly 90% detected once. Sequencing was performed on peripheral blood. The source of these receptors is an older man with active or convalescent COVID-19. The CDR3 runs from the conserved cysteine through the conserved F or W. Only part of the rows carry a size: once, few, many, or a class if the clone is expanded.

v_call,clone_size,cdr3_aa
TRBV5-4,-,CASSPPLAGFFEQYF
TRBV6-5,-,CASSSGQSYEQYF
TRBV4-1,-,CASSPGRDLGRTEQFF
TRBV7-9,-,CASSLGQGKYEQYF
TRBV5-1,few,CASNAGGTEAFF
TRBV11-3,-,CASSLGGIYNEQFF
TRBV27,-,CASRIQNGTSYEQYF
TRBV4-1,-,CASSLRPGLGDEQYF
TRBV5-6,-,CASSLISRRAGNTIYF
TRBV6-5,-,CASSYGGRSTDTQYF
TRBV12-5,-,CASGPAWGRVSREQYF
TRBV11-2,-,CASSLDGLAGLRTDTQYF
TRBV25-1,once,CASSESNEQYF
TRBV5-4,-,CASSWDRGNTEAFF
TRBV19,-,CASRDRGHNEQFF
TRBV9,-,CASSGSGWANTGELFF
TRBV5-1,-,CASSLQGAGETQYF
TRBV30,-,CAWARDSDAEAFF
TRBV29-1,-,CSVQGGAIWNEQFF
TRBV6-6,-,CASSPPGERGSNEQFF
TRBV6-6,-,CASSTGTTNTGELFF
TRBV18,-,CASSPPPVGGANVLTF
TRBV19,-,CASSPRTGAYEQYF
TRBV7-2,-,CASSSWEGGGFTEAFF
TRBV19,-,CASSIPDRYYGYTF